Only a few counts were recorded for the clone carrying this T cell receptor beta chain. The sample comes from a study of shared clonotypes between healthy human individuals. This table comes from immunoSEQ multiplex PCR, and its TCRdb copy is limited to in-frame clones, with some not included. The sample contains about 560,000 clones, around 78% of which appear only once. With 5 bases removed from V and 0 bases from J, the gap between germline ends came to 11 bases. The CDR3 spans 16 residues. From germline, CDR1 is MDHEN and CDR2 SYDVKM. The chain uses TRBV28 and TRBJ2-6; D is undetermined. The sequenced sample consisted of PBMCs. The TCR originated in a woman aged 40 to 49 in good health. Some clones in this sample may be carry-over from other donors' samples. CDR3 coding DNA: TGTGCCAGCAGTGATCTACAGCGCTCTGGGGCCAACGTCCTGACTTTC. This codes for CASSDLQRSGANVLTF.